This T cell receptor beta chain was sequenced for a study of blood T cell repertoires in COVID-19. About the research overall: Material from acute and convalescent COVID-19 was sourced from the United States, Italy and Spain.

Seattle's enrolled individuals joined amid active infection and were then monitored longitudinally. CDR1 is KGHDR, CDR2 SFDVKD, per germline. This CDR3 is built from 15 residues. With V trimmed by 4 bases and J by 6 bases, 7 bases remained unmatched. Clones were read by immunoSEQ multiplex PCR, and TCRdb kept only the in-frame ones, dropping some. The repertoire holds roughly 180,000 clones, roughly 84% seen once, with 7% in the top ten. This clone showed up just once. Sequencing used peripheral blood. This TCR was sampled from a woman aged 40 to 50 with COVID-19, enrolled during active disease. The gene calls are TRBV24-1 and TRBJ2-3, with TRBD1 matching over 9 bases. The CDR3 bases are TGTGCCACCAGTGACTCCGGGACAGGGCTTGATACGCAGTATTTT. Encoded protein: CATSDSGTGLDTQYF.